Shown below are 25 T cell receptor beta chains from a single sample sequenced in a study of T cell repertoires in cytomegalovirus infection. A single record per CDR3 protein comes from TCRdb applying MiXCR to the reads. The sample holds approximately 750,000 distinct CDR3 sequences, 35% to 45% seen once. Sequences were obtained from PBMCs. Every receptor here comes from a human donor in good health (CMV status not recorded). Some clones in this sample may be carry-over from other donors' samples.

Comments on this clonotype: Given a much more abundant clone one base away, this may be a read error. This chain joins TRBV7-2 and TRBJ1-5, with D hard to call. The CDR3 runs to 13 residues. Per the germline V gene, CDR1 is SGHTA and CDR2 is FQGNSA. The CDR3 reads CASGLSGNTPQRF. The CDR3 region has the DNA TGTGCCAGCGGTCTGTCGGGGAATACGCCCCAGCGTTTT. The full variable domain, with the rest looked up from reference TRBV7-2 and TRBJ1-5, is GAGVSQSPSNKVTEKGKDVELRCDPISGHTALYWYRQSLGQGLEFLIYFQGNSAPDKSGLPSDRFSAERTGGSVSTLTIQRTQQEDSAVYLCASGLSGNTPQRFGDGTRLSIL.

There are a few counts of this clonotype. This chain connects TRBV5-4 to TRBJ2-5; 10 nucleotides align to TRBD2. Looked up from germline, CDR1 is SGHNT and CDR2 is YYREEE (reference sequence). V lost 0 bases to trimming and J lost 4 bases; unmatched junction nucleotides: 6. CDR3 length: 16 residues. The CDR3 loop reads CASSLVQREGRETQYF. CDR3 in DNA: TGTGCCAGCAGCTTGGTTCAGCGGGAGGGCCGAGAGACCCAGTACTTC.

The chain joins TRBV7-3 to TRBJ2-1; 7 bases line up with TRBD1. The germline V gene has CDR1 SGHTA and CDR2 FQGTGA. V lost 2 bases to trimming and J lost 15 bases; unmatched junction nucleotides: 10. The CDR3 extends over 13 amino acids. CDR3 protein: CASSLDDRDLLFF. CDR3 coding DNA: TGTGCCAGCAGCTTAGACGACAGGGACCTGCTGTTCTTC.

The chain uses TRBV20-1 and TRBJ2-1; TRBD2 matches at 9 bases. CDR3 length: 14 amino acids. After removal of 2 bases from V and 1 base from J, the junction contained 0 bases not matched to a gene. Germline assignment: CDR1 DFQATT and CDR2 SNEGSKA (reference sequence). CDR3 protein: CSARLAGSYNEQFF. The CDR3 DNA is TGCAGTGCTAGACTAGCGGGGTCCTACAATGAGCAGTTCTTC.

This clonotype came up many times. The chain combines TRBV7-2 with TRBJ1-5; TRBD1 is a possible D gene (5 bases). The CDR3 runs 14 residues. V lost 4 bases and J lost 5, with 12 bases in between. Germline CDR1 and CDR2: SGHTA and FQGNSA. The CDR3 nucleotides are TGTGCCAGCAGCTCGGGCAGGGTAGATCAGCCCCAGCATTTT. Its translation: CASSSGRVDQPQHF.

The table lists this clonotype with a few counts. This chain uses TRBV28 with TRBJ2-2, with 14 nucleotides matching TRBD2. This CDR3 comprises 16 residues. J was trimmed by 7 bases and V by 5 bases; bases with no gene match: 6. Germline V gene data show CDR1 as MDHEN and CDR2 as SYDVKM. CDR3 sequence: CASSPRLAGGVGELFF. The CDR3 coding sequence is TGTGCCAGCAGTCCGAGACTAGCGGGAGGGGTCGGGGAGCTGTTTTTT. Full variable domain (remainder filled in from reference TRBV28 and TRBJ2-2): DVKVTQSSRYLVKRTGEKVFLECVQDMDHENMFWYRQDPGLGLRLIYFSYDVKMKEKGDIPEGYSVSREKKERFSLILESASTNQTSMYLCASSPRLAGGVGELFFGEGSRLTVL.

Details on this clonotype: At one boundary the junction diverges from the germline segment, which might be a read error. V is TRBV11-1 and J is TRBJ2-7, with D uncertain. Germline CDR1 and CDR2: SGHAT and FQDESV (reference sequence). CDR3 length: 15 amino acids. CDR3 amino acids: CTSSLQSASSYEQYF. In DNA form, the CDR3 reads TGTACCAGCAGCTTACAGTCTGCGAGCTCCTACGAGCAGTACTTC.

This clonotype was detected only a few times. The CDR3 sequence: CASSFAGTRNTGELFF. CDR3 DNA: TGTGCCAGCAGTTTCGCCGGGACACGGAACACCGGGGAGCTGTTTTTT. The gene calls are TRBV28 and TRBJ2-2; D perhaps matches TRBD1 (6 bases). Germline V gives CDR1 MDHEN, CDR2 SYDVKM. The CDR3 spans 16 residues. V gave up 3 bases and J gave up 1 base, with 12 bases separating them.

The chain carries TRBV7-3 and TRBJ2-3, with TRBD2 identical over 7 bases. This CDR3 is 17 amino acids long. CDR1 is SGHTA, CDR2 FQGTGA, per germline. J was trimmed by 9 bases and V by 2 bases; bases with no gene match: 17. CDR3 DNA: TGTGCCAGCAGCTTATCCCCGTCGGGGGAGTGGGAGGGGACGCAGTATTTT. It codes for CASSLSPSGEWEGTQYF.

This clonotype was counted a few times. The J gene is TRBJ1-1, the V gene TRBV28; D remains ambiguous. The CDR3 consists of 13 residues. Trimming took off 5 bases at V and 11 bases at J, with 18 bases between the two ends. Germline CDR1 is MDHEN and CDR2 is SYDVKM. CDR3 coding DNA: TGTGCCAGCAGTCGTCAGGTGGGAGAAGGGGCTTTCTTT. Amino acids: CASSRQVGEGAFF.

Details on this clonotype: Relative to the germline gene, one junction end is altered; a read error may explain this. V is TRBV5-3 and J is TRBJ2-6, with 7 nucleotides matching TRBD2. TRBV5-3 is an ORF, with its function uncertain. This CDR3 has 17 amino acids. The CDR3 DNA reads as TGTGCCAGCAGCTTGGAGGGGAGGGCGACTGGGGCCAACGTCCTGACTTTC. This translates into CASSLEGRATGANVLTF.

The chain employs TRBV10-3 and TRBJ1-5, with 7 bases that match TRBD1. The junction had 17 bases not matched to a gene; V was cut back by 10 bases and J by 5 bases. CDR3 length equals 16 residues. Germline-derived CDR1 and CDR2 are ENHRY and SYGVKD. Written as DNA, the CDR3 is TGTGCCAGCCGGGACAGTAACGCTTTTTTTGATCAGCCCCAGCATTTT. Translating it yields CASRDSNAFFDQPQHF.

The V gene is TRBV6-1, the J gene TRBJ2-7; 9 bases line up with TRBD2. The CDR3 is 17 amino acids. V lost 6 bases to trimming and J lost 0 bases; unmatched junction nucleotides: 12. The V gene's germline CDR1 is MNHNS and CDR2 SASEGT. CDR3 protein: CASSPSLGGGDSYEQYF. Here the CDR3 DNA reads TGTGCCAGCAGCCCCTCTCTGGGCGGGGGGGACTCCTACGAGCAGTACTTC.

This clonotype appeared a single time. The chain couples TRBV7-2 to TRBJ1-6; D might be TRBD1 (5 bases). V lost 5 bases and J 6 bases, leaving 17 bases between the germline ends. Germline CDR1 SGHTA, CDR2 FQGNSA. The CDR3 is 16 residues long. The CDR3: CASSQRPGTVNSPLHF. CDR3 DNA: TGTGCCAGCAGCCAAAGGCCCGGGACGGTTAATTCACCCCTCCACTTT.

With regard to this clonotype: A read error is possible here, since a much larger clone lies one base away. The chain combines TRBV7-6 with TRBJ1-6, with D unresolved. Between the trimmed V and J ends, which lost 5 bases and 12 bases, there was a span of 11 bases. Germline V lookup: CDR1 SGHVS, CDR2 FNYEAQ. This CDR3 has 12 residues. CDR3 residues: CASSPSGEPLHF. Written as DNA, the CDR3 is TGTGCCAGCAGCCCGAGCGGGGAACCCCTCCACTTT.

Worth noting for this clonotype: Since the CDR3 does not end with the conserved phenylalanine or tryptophan, this likely comes from a read error. CDR3 nucleotides: TGCGCCAGCAGCTTGGAAGGGGGTTCCCACGAGCAGTACTTA. It yields the protein CASSLEGGSHEQYL. The chain carries TRBV5-1 and TRBJ2-7, with D maybe TRBD1 (6 bases). The V gene lost 0 bases and the J gene lost 5 bases, with 12 bases spanning the gap. Germline-derived CDR1 and CDR2 are SGHRS and YFSETQ. CDR3 length: 14 amino acids.

The V call is TRBV7-3, the J call TRBJ1-2, with TRBD1 as a possible D gene (6 bases). V was trimmed by 5 bases and J by 3 bases, leaving 16 bases between them. Germline loops: CDR1 SGHTA, CDR2 FQGTGA. The CDR3 is 15 amino acids. Here the CDR3 DNA reads TGTGCCAGCAGCCCAACGGTGGGGGCGCACTATGGCTACACCTTC. The encoded protein is CASSPTVGAHYGYTF.

This clonotype was observed many times. The chain couples TRBV7-2 to TRBJ2-7; D not resolved. This CDR3 comprises 12 residues. The V and J ends lost 5 bases and 4 bases respectively, with 9 bases between them. Germline CDR1 SGHTA, CDR2 FQGNSA. The CDR3 loop reads CASSPPQYEQYF. CDR3 in DNA: TGTGCCAGCAGCCCCCCCCAGTACGAGCAGTACTTC.

The chain is built from TRBV29-1 and TRBJ2-5; 15 nucleotides align to TRBD2. The trim removed 7 bases at V and 1 base at J, leaving 10 bases unmatched. Per germline, CDR1 SQVTM and CDR2 ANQGSEA. This CDR3 is built from 17 residues. The CDR3 reads CSEMGGLAGGTQETQYF. CDR3 nucleotides: TGCAGCGAAATGGGGGGACTAGCGGGGGGTACCCAAGAGACCCAGTACTTC.

This clonotype has at least ten counts. The rearrangement links TRBV12-3 or TRBV12-4 to TRBJ2-2; 11 nucleotides line up with TRBD2. The CDR3 is 15 residues long. The V segment lost 6 bases and the J segment 2 bases; nucleotides outside the gene matches: 2. The CDR3 loop is CASRLAGGNTGELFF. The CDR3, as DNA: TGTGCCAGCAGGCTAGCGGGAGGAAACACCGGGGAGCTGTTTTTT.

This clonotype turned up a few times. The chain combines TRBV7-6 with TRBJ2-5; TRBD1 or TRBD2 may be the D gene (5 bases each). Between the trimmed V and J ends, which lost 5 bases and 5 bases, there was a span of 21 bases. CDR3 length: 16 amino acids. CDR1 SGHVS and CDR2 FNYEAQ come from the germline V gene. CDR3 region: CASSHRMVEGEETQYF. CDR3 DNA sequence: TGTGCCAGCAGCCACCGGATGGTCGAAGGGGAGGAGACCCAGTACTTC.

V gene TRBV25-1 combines with J gene TRBJ1-1, with 12 nucleotides matching TRBD1. The ends lost 4 bases at V and 4 bases at J; junction bases unmatched: 4. The CDR3 sequence is 15 residues long. Germline CDR1 and CDR2: MGHDK and SYGVNS. The CDR3 reads CASSVPGQGATEAFF. CDR3 bases: TGTGCCAGCAGTGTTCCGGGACAGGGGGCCACTGAAGCTTTCTTT.

This clonotype was counted a few times. The rearrangement joins TRBV30 to TRBJ1-5; no reliable D call. Germline V gene lookup returns CDR1 GTSNPN and CDR2 SVGIG (reference sequence). The CDR3 consists of 12 residues. Trimming shortened V by 2 bases and J by 4 bases, and 6 bases separated the two germline ends. For the CDR3, the DNA is TGTGCCTGGAGTCACCGAAATCAGCCCCAGCATTTT. This gives the protein CAWSHRNQPQHF. The whole variable domain, filled in from reference TRBV30 and TRBJ1-5, reads SQTIHQWPATLVQPVGSPLSLECTVEGTSNPNLYWYRQAAGRGLQLLFYSVGIGQISSEVPQNLSASRPQDRQFILSSKKLLLSDSGFYLCAWSHRNQPQHFGDGTRLSIL.

CDR3 in amino acids: CASSLSRPAGGAFEETQYF. The CDR3 DNA reads as TGTGCCAGCAGTTTATCCCGGCCAGCGGGAGGAGCGTTCGAAGAGACCCAGTACTTC. The genes are TRBV27 and TRBJ2-5, with 9 bases fitting TRBD2. CDR1 is MNHEY, CDR2 SMNVEV, per germline (reference sequence). The CDR3 is 19 residues long. V was pared by 0 bases and J by 3 bases, with 14 bases of the junction left unmatched.

The chain joins TRBV9 to TRBJ2-1; TRBD2 aligns across 7 bases. The CDR3 is 18 amino acids. In germline, CDR1 is SGDLS, CDR2 YYNGEE. The J segment lost 0 bases and the V segment lost 0 bases, leaving 9 bases of the junction unmatched. Here the CDR3 reads CASSVEIPGGVSYNEQFF. The CDR3 coding sequence is TGTGCCAGCAGCGTAGAAATCCCGGGAGGTGTCTCCTACAATGAGCAGTTCTTC.